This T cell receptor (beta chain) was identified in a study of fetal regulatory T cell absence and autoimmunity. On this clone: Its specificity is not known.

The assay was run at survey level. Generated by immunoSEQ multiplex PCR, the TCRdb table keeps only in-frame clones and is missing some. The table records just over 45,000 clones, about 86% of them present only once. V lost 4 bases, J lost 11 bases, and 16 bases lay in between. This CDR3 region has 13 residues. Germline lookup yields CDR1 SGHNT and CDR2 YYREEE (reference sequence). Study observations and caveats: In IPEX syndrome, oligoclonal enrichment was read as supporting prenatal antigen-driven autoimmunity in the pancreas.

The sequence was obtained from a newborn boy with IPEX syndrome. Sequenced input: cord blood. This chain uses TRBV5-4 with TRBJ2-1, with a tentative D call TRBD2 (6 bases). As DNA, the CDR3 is TGTGCCAGCAGCCTGAAGCGGGTGCCAAAGCAGTTCTTC. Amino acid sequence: CASSLKRVPKQFF.